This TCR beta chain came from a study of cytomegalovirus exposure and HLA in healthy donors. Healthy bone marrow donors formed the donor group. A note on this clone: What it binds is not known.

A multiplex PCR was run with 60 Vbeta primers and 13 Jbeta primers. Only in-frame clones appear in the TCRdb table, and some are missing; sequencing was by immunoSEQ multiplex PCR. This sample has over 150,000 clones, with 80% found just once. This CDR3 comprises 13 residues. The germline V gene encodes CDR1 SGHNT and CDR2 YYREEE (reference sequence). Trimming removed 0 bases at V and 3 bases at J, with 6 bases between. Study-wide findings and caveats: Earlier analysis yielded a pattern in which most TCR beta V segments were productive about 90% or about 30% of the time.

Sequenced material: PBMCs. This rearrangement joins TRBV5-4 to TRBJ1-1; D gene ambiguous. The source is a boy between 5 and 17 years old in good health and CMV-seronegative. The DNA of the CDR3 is TGTGCCAGCAGCTTGGGTGCGGACACTGAAGCTTTCTTT. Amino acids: CASSLGADTEAFF.